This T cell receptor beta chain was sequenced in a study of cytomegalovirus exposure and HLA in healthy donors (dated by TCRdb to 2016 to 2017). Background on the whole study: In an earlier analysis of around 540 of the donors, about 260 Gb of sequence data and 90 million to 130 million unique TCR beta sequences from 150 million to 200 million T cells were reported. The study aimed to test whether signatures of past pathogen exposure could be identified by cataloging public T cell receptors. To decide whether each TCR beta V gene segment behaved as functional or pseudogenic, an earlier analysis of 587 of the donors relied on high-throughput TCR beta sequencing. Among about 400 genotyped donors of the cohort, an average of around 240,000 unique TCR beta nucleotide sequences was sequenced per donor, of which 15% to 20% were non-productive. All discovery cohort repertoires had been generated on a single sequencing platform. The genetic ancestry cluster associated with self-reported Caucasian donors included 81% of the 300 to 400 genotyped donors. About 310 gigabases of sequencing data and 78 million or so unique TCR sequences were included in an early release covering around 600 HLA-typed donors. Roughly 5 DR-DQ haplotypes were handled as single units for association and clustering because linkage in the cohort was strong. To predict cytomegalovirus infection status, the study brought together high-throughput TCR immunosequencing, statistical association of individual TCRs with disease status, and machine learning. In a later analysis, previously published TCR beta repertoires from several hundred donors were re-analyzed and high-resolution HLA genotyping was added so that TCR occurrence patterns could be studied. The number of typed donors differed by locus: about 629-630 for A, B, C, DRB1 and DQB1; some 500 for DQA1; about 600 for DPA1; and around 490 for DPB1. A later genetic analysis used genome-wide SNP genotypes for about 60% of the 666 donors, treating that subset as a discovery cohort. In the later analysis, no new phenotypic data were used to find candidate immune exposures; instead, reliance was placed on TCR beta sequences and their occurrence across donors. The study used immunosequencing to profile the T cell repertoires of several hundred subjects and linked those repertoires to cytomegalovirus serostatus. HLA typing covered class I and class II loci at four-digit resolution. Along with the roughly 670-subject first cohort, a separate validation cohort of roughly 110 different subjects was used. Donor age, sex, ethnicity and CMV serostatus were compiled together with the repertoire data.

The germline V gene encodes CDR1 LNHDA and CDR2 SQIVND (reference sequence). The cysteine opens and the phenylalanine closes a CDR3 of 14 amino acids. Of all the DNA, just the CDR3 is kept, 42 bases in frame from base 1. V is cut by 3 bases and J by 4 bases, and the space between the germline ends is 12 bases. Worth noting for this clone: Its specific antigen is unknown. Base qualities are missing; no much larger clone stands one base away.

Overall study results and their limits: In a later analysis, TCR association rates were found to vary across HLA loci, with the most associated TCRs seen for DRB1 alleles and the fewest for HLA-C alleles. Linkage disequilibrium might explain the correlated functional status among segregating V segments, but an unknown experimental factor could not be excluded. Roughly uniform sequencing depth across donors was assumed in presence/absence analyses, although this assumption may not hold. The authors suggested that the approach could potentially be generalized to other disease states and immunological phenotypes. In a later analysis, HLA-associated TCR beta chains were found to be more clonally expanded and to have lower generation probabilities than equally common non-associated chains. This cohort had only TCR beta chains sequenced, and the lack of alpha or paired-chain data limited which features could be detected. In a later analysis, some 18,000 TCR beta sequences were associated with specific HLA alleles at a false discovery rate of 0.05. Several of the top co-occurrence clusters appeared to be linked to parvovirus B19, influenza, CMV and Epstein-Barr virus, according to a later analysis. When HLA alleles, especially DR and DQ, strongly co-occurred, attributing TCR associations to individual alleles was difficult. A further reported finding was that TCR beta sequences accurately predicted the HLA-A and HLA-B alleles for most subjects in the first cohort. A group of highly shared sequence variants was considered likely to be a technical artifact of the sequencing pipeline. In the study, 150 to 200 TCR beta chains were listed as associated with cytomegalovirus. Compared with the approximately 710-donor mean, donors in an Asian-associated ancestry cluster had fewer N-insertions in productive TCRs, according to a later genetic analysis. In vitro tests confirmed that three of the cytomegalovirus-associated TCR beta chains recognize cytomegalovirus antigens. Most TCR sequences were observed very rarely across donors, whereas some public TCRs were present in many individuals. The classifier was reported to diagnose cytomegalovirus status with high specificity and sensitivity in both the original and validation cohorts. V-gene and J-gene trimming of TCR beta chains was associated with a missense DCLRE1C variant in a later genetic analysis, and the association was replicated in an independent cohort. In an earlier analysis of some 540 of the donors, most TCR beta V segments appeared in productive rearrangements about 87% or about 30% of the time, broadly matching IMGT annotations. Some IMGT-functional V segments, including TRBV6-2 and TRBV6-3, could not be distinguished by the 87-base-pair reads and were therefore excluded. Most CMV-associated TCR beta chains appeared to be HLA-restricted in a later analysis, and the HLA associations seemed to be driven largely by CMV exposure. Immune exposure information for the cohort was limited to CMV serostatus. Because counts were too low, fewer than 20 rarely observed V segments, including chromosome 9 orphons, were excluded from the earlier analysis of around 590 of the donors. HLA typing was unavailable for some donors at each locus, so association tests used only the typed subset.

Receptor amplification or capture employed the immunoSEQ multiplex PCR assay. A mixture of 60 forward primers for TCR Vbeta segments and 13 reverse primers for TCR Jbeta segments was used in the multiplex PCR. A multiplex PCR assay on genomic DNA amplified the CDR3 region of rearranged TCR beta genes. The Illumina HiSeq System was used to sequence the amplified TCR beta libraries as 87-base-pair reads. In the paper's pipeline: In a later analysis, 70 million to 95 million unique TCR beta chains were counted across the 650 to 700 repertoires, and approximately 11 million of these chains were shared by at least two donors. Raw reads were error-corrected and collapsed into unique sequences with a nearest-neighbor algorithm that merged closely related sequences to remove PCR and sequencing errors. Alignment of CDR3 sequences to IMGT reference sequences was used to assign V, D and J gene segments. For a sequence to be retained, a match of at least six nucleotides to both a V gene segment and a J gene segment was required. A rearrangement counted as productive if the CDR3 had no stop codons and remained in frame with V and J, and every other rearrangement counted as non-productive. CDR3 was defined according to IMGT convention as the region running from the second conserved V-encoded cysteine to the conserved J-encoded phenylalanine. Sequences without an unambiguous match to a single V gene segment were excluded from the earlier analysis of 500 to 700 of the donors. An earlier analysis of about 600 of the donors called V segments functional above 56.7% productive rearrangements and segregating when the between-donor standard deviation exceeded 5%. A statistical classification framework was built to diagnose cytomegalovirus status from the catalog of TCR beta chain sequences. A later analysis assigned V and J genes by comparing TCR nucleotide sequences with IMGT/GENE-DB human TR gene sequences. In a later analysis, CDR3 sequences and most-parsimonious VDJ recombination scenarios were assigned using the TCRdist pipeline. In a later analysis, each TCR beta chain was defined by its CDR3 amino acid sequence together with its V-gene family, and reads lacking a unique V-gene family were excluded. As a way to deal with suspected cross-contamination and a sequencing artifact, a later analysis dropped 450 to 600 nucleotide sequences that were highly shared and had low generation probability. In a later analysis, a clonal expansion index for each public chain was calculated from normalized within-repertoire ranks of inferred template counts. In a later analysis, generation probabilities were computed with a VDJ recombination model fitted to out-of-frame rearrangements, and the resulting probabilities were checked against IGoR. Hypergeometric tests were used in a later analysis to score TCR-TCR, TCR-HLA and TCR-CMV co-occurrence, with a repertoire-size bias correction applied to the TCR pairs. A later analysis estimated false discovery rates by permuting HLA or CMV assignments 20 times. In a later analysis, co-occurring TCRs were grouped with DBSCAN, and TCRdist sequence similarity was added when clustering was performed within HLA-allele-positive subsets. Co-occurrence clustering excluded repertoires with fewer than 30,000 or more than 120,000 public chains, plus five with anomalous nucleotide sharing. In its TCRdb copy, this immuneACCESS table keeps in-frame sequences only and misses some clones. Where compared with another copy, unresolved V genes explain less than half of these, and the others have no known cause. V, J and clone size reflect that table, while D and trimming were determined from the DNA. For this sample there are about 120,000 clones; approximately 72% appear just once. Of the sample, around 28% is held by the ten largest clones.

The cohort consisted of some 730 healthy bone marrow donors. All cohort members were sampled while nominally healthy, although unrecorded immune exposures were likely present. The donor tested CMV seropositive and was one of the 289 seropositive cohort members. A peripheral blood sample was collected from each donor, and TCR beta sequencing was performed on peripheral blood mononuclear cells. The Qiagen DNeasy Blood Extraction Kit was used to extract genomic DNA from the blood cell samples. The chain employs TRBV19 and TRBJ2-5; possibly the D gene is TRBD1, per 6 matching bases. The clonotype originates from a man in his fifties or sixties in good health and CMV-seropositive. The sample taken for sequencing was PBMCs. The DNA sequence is TGTGCCAGTAGTATTGAAGGCAGGGGAGAGACCCAGTACTTC. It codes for CASSIEGRGETQYF.